This T cell receptor (beta chain) was observed in a study of OX40 agonist ivuxolimab in advanced cancers. This table comes from immunoSEQ multiplex PCR, and its TCRdb copy is limited to in-frame clones, with some not included. The sample yields tens of thousands of clones, over 70% seen once. CDR1 and CDR2 from the germline V gene are KGHSH and LQKENI. The CDR3 has 18 amino acids. V shed 3 bases and J shed 0 bases, with 15 bases lying between them. The TCR comes from an adult with an advanced solid tumor such as melanoma, head and neck, liver or kidney cancer. Sequences were derived from CD4+ or CD8+ T cells sorted from blood, sampled in a trial of the OX40 agonist ivuxolimab. The chain is built from TRBV18 and TRBJ2-6, with unresolved D. The CDR3 reads CASSPSVVSNSGANVLTF. DNA of the CDR3: TGTGCCAGCTCACCTTCAGTAGTATCTAACTCTGGGGCCAACGTCCTGACTTTC. The full variable domain, with the rest looked up from reference TRBV18 and TRBJ2-6, is NAGVMQNPRHLVRRRGQEARLRCSPMKGHSHVYWYRQLPEEGLKFMVYLQKENIIDESGMPKERFSAEFPKEGPSILRIQQVVRGDSAAYFCASSPSVVSNSGANVLTFGAGSRLTVL.